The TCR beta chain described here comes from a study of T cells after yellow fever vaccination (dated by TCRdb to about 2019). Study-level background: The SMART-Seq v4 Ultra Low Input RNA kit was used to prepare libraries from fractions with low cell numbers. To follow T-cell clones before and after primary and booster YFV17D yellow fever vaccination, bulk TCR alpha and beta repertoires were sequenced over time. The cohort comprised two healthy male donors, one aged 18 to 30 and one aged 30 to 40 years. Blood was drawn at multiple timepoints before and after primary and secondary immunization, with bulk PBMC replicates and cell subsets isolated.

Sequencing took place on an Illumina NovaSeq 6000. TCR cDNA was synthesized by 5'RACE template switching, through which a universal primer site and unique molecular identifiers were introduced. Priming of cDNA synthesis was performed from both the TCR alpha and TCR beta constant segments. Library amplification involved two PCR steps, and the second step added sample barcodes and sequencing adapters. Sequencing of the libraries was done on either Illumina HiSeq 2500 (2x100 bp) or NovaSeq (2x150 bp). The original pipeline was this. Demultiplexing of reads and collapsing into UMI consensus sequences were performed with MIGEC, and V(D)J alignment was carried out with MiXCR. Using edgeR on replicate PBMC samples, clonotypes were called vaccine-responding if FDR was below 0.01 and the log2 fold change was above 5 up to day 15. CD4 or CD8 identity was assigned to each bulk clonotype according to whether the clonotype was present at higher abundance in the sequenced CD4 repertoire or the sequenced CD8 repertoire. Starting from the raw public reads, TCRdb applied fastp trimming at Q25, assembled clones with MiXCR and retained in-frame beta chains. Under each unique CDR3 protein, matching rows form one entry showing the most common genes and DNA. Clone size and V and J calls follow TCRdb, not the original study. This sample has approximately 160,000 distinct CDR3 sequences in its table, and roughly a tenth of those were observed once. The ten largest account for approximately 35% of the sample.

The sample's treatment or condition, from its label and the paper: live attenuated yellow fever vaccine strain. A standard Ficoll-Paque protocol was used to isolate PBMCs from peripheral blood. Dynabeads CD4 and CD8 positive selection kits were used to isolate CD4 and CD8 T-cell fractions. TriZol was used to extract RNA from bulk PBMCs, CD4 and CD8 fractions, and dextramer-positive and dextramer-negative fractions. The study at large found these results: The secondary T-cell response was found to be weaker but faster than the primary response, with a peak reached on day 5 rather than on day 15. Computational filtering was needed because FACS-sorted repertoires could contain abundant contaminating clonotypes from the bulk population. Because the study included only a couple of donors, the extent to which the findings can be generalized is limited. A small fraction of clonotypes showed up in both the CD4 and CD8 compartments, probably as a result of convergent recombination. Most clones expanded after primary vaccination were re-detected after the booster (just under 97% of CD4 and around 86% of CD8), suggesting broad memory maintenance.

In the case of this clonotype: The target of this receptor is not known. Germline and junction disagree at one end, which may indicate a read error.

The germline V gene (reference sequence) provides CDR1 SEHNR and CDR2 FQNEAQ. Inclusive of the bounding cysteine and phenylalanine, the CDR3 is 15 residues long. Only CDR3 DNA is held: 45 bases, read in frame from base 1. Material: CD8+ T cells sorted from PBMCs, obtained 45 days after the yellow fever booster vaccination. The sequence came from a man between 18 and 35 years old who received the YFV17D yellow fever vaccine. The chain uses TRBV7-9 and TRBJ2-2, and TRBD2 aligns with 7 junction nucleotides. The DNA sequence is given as TGTGCCAGCAGCGAGGGCCTAGCGGTGACCGGGGAGGTGTTTTTT. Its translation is CASSEGLAVTGEVFF.